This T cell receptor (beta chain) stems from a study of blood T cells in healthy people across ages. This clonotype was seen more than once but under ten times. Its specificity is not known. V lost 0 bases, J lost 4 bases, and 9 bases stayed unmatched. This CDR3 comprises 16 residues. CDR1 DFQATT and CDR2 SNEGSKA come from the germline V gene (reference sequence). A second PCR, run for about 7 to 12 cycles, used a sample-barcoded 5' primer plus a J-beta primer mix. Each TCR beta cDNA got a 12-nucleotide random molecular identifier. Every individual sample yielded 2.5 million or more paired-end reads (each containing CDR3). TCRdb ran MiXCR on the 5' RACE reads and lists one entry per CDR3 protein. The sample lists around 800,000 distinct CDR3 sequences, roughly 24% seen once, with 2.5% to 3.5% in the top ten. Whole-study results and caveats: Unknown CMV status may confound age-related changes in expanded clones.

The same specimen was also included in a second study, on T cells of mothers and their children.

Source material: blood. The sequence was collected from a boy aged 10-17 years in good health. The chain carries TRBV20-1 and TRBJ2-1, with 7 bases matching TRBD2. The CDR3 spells CSARDRGDYAYNEQFF. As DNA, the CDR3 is TGCAGTGCTAGAGATCGGGGGGACTACGCTTACAATGAGCAGTTCTTC.